The next 18 T cell receptor beta chains were all read from a single sample in a study of cytomegalovirus exposure and HLA in healthy donors. PCR used 60 Vbeta primers and 13 Jbeta primers. Some clones are missing from TCRdb's copy, which holds only in-frame ones; the method was immunoSEQ multiplex PCR. Of about 130,000 clones in the sample, about 61% were seen once. Sequenced sample: PBMCs. Receptors were obtained from a woman aged 40 to 50 in good health and CMV-seronegative.

This chain joins TRBV18 and TRBJ2-7; possibly TRBD2 for D (6 bases). The CDR3 has 13 amino acids. Germline V gene data show CDR1 as KGHSH and CDR2 as LQKENI. Trimming cost V 3 bases and J 4 bases, with 10 bases left between them. The CDR3 sequence: CASSPRDGYEQYF. CDR3 nucleotide sequence: TGTGCCAGCTCACCGCGGGACGGTTACGAGCAGTACTTC.

V and J are TRBV5-6 and TRBJ2-7; D is perhaps TRBD1 (8 bases). The CDR3 sequence is 16 residues long. Germline lookup yields CDR1 SGHDT and CDR2 YYEEEE. V was trimmed by 2 bases and J by 6 bases, leaving 21 bases between them. The CDR3 bases are TGTGCCAGCAGCTTAACAGGGGGGGCCAGGGTACGCGAGCAGTACTTC. It yields the protein CASSLTGGARVREQYF.

This clone was found once. The V gene is TRBV6-1, the J gene TRBJ1-5; D gene unclear. Germline CDR1 is MNHNS and CDR2 is SASEGT. The CDR3 covers 15 residues. V lost 0 bases and J lost 0, with 6 bases in between. DNA of the CDR3: TGTGCCAGCAGTGAAGCGAGGGTTAGCAATCAGCCCCAGCATTTT. As protein: CASSEARVSNQPQHF.

This chain connects TRBV29-1 to TRBJ2-3, with D perhaps matching TRBD2 (5 bases). Per germline, CDR1 SQVTM and CDR2 ANQGSEA. This CDR3 spans 13 amino acids. Trimming took off 4 bases at V and 4 bases at J, with 12 bases between the two ends. As DNA, the CDR3 is TGCAGCGTTGGGTCGAGGGAGCCAGATACGCAGTATTTT. Its translation: CSVGSREPDTQYF.

J is TRBJ1-1 and V is TRBV28; 8 bases fit TRBD1. Looked up from germline, CDR1 is MDHEN and CDR2 is SYDVKM. The V and J ends lost 5 bases and 5 bases, in that order; junction bases with no gene match: 13. The CDR3 totals 16 residues. CDR3 in amino acids: CASSVNPGGANTEAFF. The DNA of the CDR3 is TGTGCCAGCAGTGTCAACCCAGGGGGCGCGAATACTGAAGCTTTCTTT.

V gene TRBV6-1 combines with J gene TRBJ1-5; TRBD1 agrees at 7 bases. The CDR3 is 14 amino acids. Germline values: CDR1 MNHNS, CDR2 SASEGT. V shed 6 bases, J shed 1 base, and the junction held 3 bases outside the gene matches. The CDR3 loop reads CASRDRSSNQPQHF. The CDR3 DNA reads TGTGCCAGCAGGGACAGGTCGAGCAATCAGCCCCAGCATTTT.

This chain uses TRBV5-8 with TRBJ1-2; 9 nucleotides align to TRBD1. J gave up 2 bases and V 1 base, and 3 bases lay outside the gene matches. CDR3 size: 15 residues. In germline, CDR1 is SGHTS, CDR2 YDEGEE. The CDR3 here is CASSLTGGRNYGYTF. CDR3 nucleotides: TGTGCCAGCAGCTTGACAGGGGGCAGGAACTATGGCTACACCTTC.

This clone was counted only a few times. CDR3 DNA sequence: TGTGCCAGCAGTCCGACAGGACAGGGGGCGAACTATGGCTACACCTTC. This encodes CASSPTGQGANYGYTF. The chain employs TRBV27 and TRBJ1-2; 11 positions agree with TRBD1. V was pared by 5 bases and J by 2 bases, with 7 bases of the junction left unmatched. The CDR3 runs to 16 residues. Per the germline V gene, CDR1 is MNHEY and CDR2 is SMNVEV (reference sequence).

A single count supports this clone. This rearrangement joins TRBV2 to TRBJ2-3; D may be TRBD2 (6 bases). From germline, CDR1 is SNHLY and CDR2 FYNNEI. V lost 1 base and J lost 2, with 13 bases in between. There are 16 residues in the CDR3. DNA for the CDR3: TGTGCCAGCAGTGAAGATACTAGCCCCTCCACAGATACGCAGTATTTT. Encoded protein: CASSEDTSPSTDTQYF.

This sequence joins TRBV9 and TRBJ1-1; D uncertain. V was shortened by 4 bases and J by 1 base, with 8 bases between the two germline ends. This CDR3 has 13 amino acids. Germline CDR1 and CDR2: SGDLS and YYNGEE. DNA of the CDR3: TGTGCCAGCAGCCAACACCAGAACACTGAAGCTTTCTTT. Its translation: CASSQHQNTEAFF.

This chain uses TRBV7-6 with TRBJ1-1; D remains unclear. The CDR3 sequence is 12 residues long. The V end lost 3 bases, the J end lost 3 bases, and 5 bases lay between the germline ends. Germline assignment: CDR1 SGHVS and CDR2 FNYEAQ. CDR3 DNA: TGTGCCAGCAGCTTTTCCGACACTGAAGCTTTCTTT. This translates into CASSFSDTEAFF.

The sample holds a few counts of this clone. This chain links TRBV2 with TRBJ1-2; maybe TRBD1 (5 bases). The germline V and J ends were trimmed by 2 bases and 6 bases, with 16 bases remaining between them. CDR1 is SNHLY, CDR2 FYNNEI, per germline. This CDR3 is 15 amino acids long. The DNA for the CDR3 is TGTGCCAGCAGTGAAAAGAGTCGGGCGGGGGATGGCTACACCTTC. Amino acids: CASSEKSRAGDGYTF.

This clone has just a few counts. The V call is TRBV10-3, the J call TRBJ1-1; D gene uncertain. Germline V gene sequence: CDR1 ENHRY, CDR2 SYGVKD. V was shortened by 6 bases and J by 4 bases, with 15 bases between the two germline ends. The CDR3 has 14 residues. In nucleotides, the CDR3 is TGTGCCATCAGCGCAGATTTGCGGGGCACTGAAGCTTTCTTT. Residues: CAISADLRGTEAFF.

This clone was counted a few times. The rearrangement links TRBV5-1 to TRBJ1-2, with 9 bases that match TRBD1. J gave up 4 bases and V 0 bases, and 4 bases lay outside the gene matches. The length of the CDR3 is 15 residues. Per germline, CDR1 SGHRS and CDR2 YFSETQ. The CDR3 reads CASSLEDRGAYGYTF. In nucleotides, the CDR3 is TGCGCCAGCAGCTTGGAGGACAGGGGTGCCTATGGCTACACCTTC.

In this sample, this clone turned up a few times. V and J are TRBV25-1 and TRBJ1-5; D is ambiguous. Germline CDR1 reads MGHDK; CDR2 reads SYGVNS. Trimming took 2 bases from V and 3 from J, leaving 11 bases between them. The CDR3 sequence is 15 residues long. The CDR3 loop reads CASSEGGRTNQPQHF. CDR3 DNA: TGTGCCAGCAGTGAAGGAGGCCGGACCAATCAGCCCCAGCATTTT.

As DNA, the CDR3 is TGTGCCAGCTCACTCGGACAGGGTGAAGCTTTCTTT. It specifies CASSLGQGEAFF. This chain links TRBV18 with TRBJ1-1; TRBD1 matches 8 bases. Germline V lookup: CDR1 KGHSH, CDR2 LQKENI. CDR3 size: 12 residues. The J segment lost 7 bases and the V segment lost 4 bases, leaving 2 bases of the junction unmatched.

This clone was seen only a few times. The V call is TRBV5-1, the J call TRBJ2-5; 11 bases align to TRBD2. From germline, CDR1 is SGHRS and CDR2 YFSETQ. Trimming cost V 5 bases and J 4 bases; bases outside gene matches: 7. The CDR3 loop spans 15 amino acids. CDR3 amino acids: CASRPGTSGGETQYF. The CDR3 region has the DNA TGCGCCAGCAGACCCGGGACTAGCGGTGGAGAGACCCAGTACTTC.

The CDR3 spells CASSPANRQTYEQYF. For the CDR3, the DNA is TGTGCCAGCAGCCCCGCGAACCGACAGACCTACGAGCAGTACTTC. The chain combines TRBV5-4 with TRBJ2-7; TRBD1 is a possible D gene (5 bases). This CDR3 region has 15 residues. Per the germline V gene, CDR1 is SGHNT and CDR2 is YYREEE (reference sequence). With 4 bases removed from V and 2 bases from J, the gap between germline ends came to 16 bases.